This T cell receptor beta chain comes out of a study of CD8+ T cells in alopecia areata. For the study at large: In an open-label trial, patients got 5 to 10 mg tofacitinib twice daily. Study-wide results and limits: In scalp and blood, many expanded lesional clones persisted during tofacitinib.

Treatment reported: oral pan-JAK inhibitor, 5-10 mg twice daily. Sorted out of PBMCs were CD4+ T cells and CD8+ T cells. The CDR3 extends over 15 amino acids. Per germline, CDR1 SGHDT and CDR2 YYEEEE. Deletions cut 0 bases from V and 2 bases from J, with 11 bases between. Extracted RNA was reverse transcribed into cDNA, the sequencing template. Produced via immunoSEQ multiplex PCR; TCRdb's table is partial and in-frame only. The sample consists of 210,000 or so clones, 66% of them appearing once. On this clone: Its antigen remains unidentified.

The gene calls are TRBV5-6 and TRBJ2-5; no clear D gene. The receptor was derived from a human donor with alopecia areata. The material sequenced was CD4+ T cells sorted from blood, taken around week 46, from a patient treated with tofacitinib. CDR3 DNA sequence: TGTGCCAGCAGCTTGGGAGCAACCAAGCAAGAGACCCAGTACTTC. Its protein product is CASSLGATKQETQYF. The whole variable domain, filled in from reference TRBV5-6 and TRBJ2-5, reads DAGVTQSPTHLIKTRGQQVTLRCSPKSGHDTVSWYQQALGQGPQFIFQYYEEEERQRGNFPDRFSGHQFPNYSSELNVNALLLGDSALYLCASSLGATKQETQYFGPGTRLLVL.